This T cell receptor (beta chain) was documented in a study of multiple sclerosis patients with progressive multifocal leukoencephalopathy. This clone was recorded a few times. Its specificity is not known. The same CDR3 can be traced to other DNA sequences in this sample. This CDR3 is built from 12 residues. Looked up from germline, CDR1 is MDHEN and CDR2 is SYDVKM. The V end was cut by 2 bases, the J end by 2 bases, with 4 bases between. Study observations and caveats: Findings may reflect JC virus infection or just general immunocompromise.

The time point: before natalizumab initiation. Measured with immunoSEQ multiplex PCR; TCRdb has only the in-frame clones, and not every one. Here the sample spans some 30,000 clones, approximately 91% being singletons. Material: PBMCs. The receptor was isolated from a human donor with multiple sclerosis. The J gene is TRBJ2-7, the V gene TRBV28, with D unresolved. The CDR3 is CASSLGTYEQYF. The CDR3, as DNA: TGTGCCAGCAGTTTAGGGACCTACGAGCAGTACTTC.